Following are 3 T cell receptor beta chains from one sample sequenced in a study of cytomegalovirus exposure and HLA in healthy donors. Amplification used 60 Vbeta primers and 13 Jbeta primers. The protocol was immunoSEQ multiplex PCR, while the TCRdb copy is restricted to in-frame clones and leaves out a portion. The top ten hold 1.1% of the sample, which has approximately 190,000 clones, about 90% seen once. The sample taken for sequencing was PBMCs. The receptor source for this set is a boy aged 2 to 10 in good health and CMV-seronegative.

V usage is TRBV7-9 and J usage is TRBJ1-4; D is perhaps TRBD1 (5 bases). The V end lost 4 bases, the J end lost 2 bases, and 8 bases lay between the germline ends. CDR1 is SEHNR, CDR2 FQNEAQ, per germline (reference sequence). The CDR3 is 14 amino acids. CDR3: CASSSGATNEKLFF. CDR3 coding DNA: TGTGCCAGCAGCTCTGGGGCCACTAATGAAAAACTGTTTTTT.

The rearrangement links TRBV10-3 to TRBJ2-1, with 15 bases identical to TRBD2. The CDR3 consists of 19 residues. From germline, CDR1 is ENHRY and CDR2 SYGVKD. V shed 6 bases and J 4 bases; nucleotides not matched to a gene: 13. Here the CDR3 DNA reads TGTGCCATCAGCCCGCCGGGACTAGCGGGAGGATTGAGTTACAATGAGCAGTTCTTC. Protein sequence: CAISPPGLAGGLSYNEQFF.

The V gene is TRBV9, the J gene TRBJ2-3; D call uncertain. The CDR3 runs to 12 residues. CDR1 SGDLS and CDR2 YYNGEE come from the germline V gene. Trimming shortened V by 0 bases and J by 4 bases, and 3 bases separated the two germline ends. The CDR3 region has the DNA TGTGCCAGCAGCGTAGCGGCAGATACGCAGTATTTT. Translation gives CASSVAADTQYF.